The 20 T cell receptor beta chains reported below all come from one sample, sequenced in a study of cytomegalovirus exposure and HLA in healthy donors. This PCR relied on a set of 60 Vbeta primers and 13 Jbeta primers. Method: immunoSEQ multiplex PCR; TCRdb's copy keeps in-frame clones and lacks some. The sample contains 100,000 to 150,000 clones, 15% of which appear only once. The sample consisted of PBMCs. These receptors were obtained from a woman between 18 and 30 years old in good health and CMV-seronegative.

The rearrangement links TRBV15 to TRBJ1-2; D unclear. Germline V gives CDR1 LNHNV, CDR2 YYDKDF (reference sequence). V dropped 3 bases and J dropped 2 bases, with 10 bases sitting between them. The CDR3 runs to 14 residues. CDR3 coding DNA: TGTGCCACCAGCAGGGCAGGCCTAAACTATGGCTACACCTTC. This codes for CATSRAGLNYGYTF. The full variable domain, completed using reference TRBV15 and TRBJ1-2, is DAMVIQNPRYQVTQFGKPVTLSCSQTLNHNVMYWYQQKSSQAPKLLFHYYDKDFNNEADTPDNFQSRRPNTSFCFLDIRSPGLGDTAMYLCATSRAGLNYGYTFGSGTRLTVV.

V gene TRBV19 combines with J gene TRBJ1-5; D is unresolved. The V gene's germline CDR1 is LNHDA and CDR2 SQIVND (reference sequence). Trimming removed 5 bases from V and 7 bases from J, with 15 bases in between. The CDR3 has 14 amino acids. CDR3 nucleotide sequence: TGTGCCAGTAGTCCTAAGAGGGTCGGGCAGCCCCAGCATTTT. This sequence encodes CASSPKRVGQPQHF.

This clone was seen only a few times. The chain recombines TRBV7-9 with TRBJ1-1; the D is unclear. Trimming took off 3 bases at V and 3 bases at J, with 17 bases between the two ends. The CDR3 loop spans 16 amino acids. The germline gives CDR1 SEHNR, CDR2 FQNEAQ (reference sequence). This CDR3 reads CASSFAIGREDTEAFF. Written as DNA, the CDR3 is TGTGCCAGCAGCTTTGCGATAGGGAGGGAGGACACTGAAGCTTTCTTT.

In its sample, this clone was seen a few times. The chain has TRBV5-6 and TRBJ2-7; perhaps TRBD1 as D (6 bases). The CDR3 is 16 residues long. The germline V and J ends were trimmed by 1 base and 3 bases, with 17 bases remaining between them. The germline gives CDR1 SGHDT, CDR2 YYEEEE. This CDR3 is CASSLFPGQELYEQYF. The CDR3 DNA is TGTGCCAGCAGCTTGTTCCCGGGACAAGAACTCTACGAGCAGTACTTC.

The table lists this clone with a few counts. V is TRBV7-9 and J is TRBJ1-6; a possible D gene is TRBD1 (6 bases). With 5 bases removed from V and 10 bases from J, the gap between germline ends came to 15 bases. CDR1 SEHNR and CDR2 FQNEAQ come from the germline V gene (reference sequence). The CDR3 spans 14 residues. The CDR3 here is CASSPTGQGSPLHF. CDR3 DNA sequence: TGTGCCAGCAGCCCAACAGGGCAGGGATCACCCCTCCACTTT. The entire variable domain, with the rest obtained from reference TRBV7-9 and TRBJ1-6, is as follows: DTGVSQNPRHKITKRGQNVTFRCDPISEHNRLYWYRQTLGQGPEFLTYFQNEAQLEKSRLLSDRFSAERPKGSFSTLEIQRTEQGDSAMYLCASSPTGQGSPLHFGNGTRLTVT.

The rearrangement links TRBV19 to TRBJ2-7, with a weak D call TRBD2 (6 bases). The CDR3 is 13 residues long. V was shortened by 5 bases and J by 3 bases, with 11 bases between the two germline ends. Germline V gene sequence: CDR1 LNHDA, CDR2 SQIVND (reference sequence). This chain's CDR3 is CASSPGTVYEQYF. Here the CDR3 DNA reads TGTGCCAGTAGTCCCGGGACTGTCTACGAGCAGTACTTC.

This clone was seen a few times. The chain joins TRBV29-1 to TRBJ1-1; D ambiguous. Trimming removed 2 bases at V and 11 bases at J, with 9 bases between. Per germline, CDR1 SQVTM and CDR2 ANQGSEA. This CDR3 spans 10 amino acids. CDR3 DNA: TGCAGCGTTGAACAGACGAGGGCTTTCTTT. Translated, it gives CSVEQTRAFF.

In its sample, this clone was seen a few times. The CDR3 bases are TGTGCCAGCAGTCCCCAGGGGATGAACACTGAAGCTTTCTTT. It yields the protein CASSPQGMNTEAFF. This chain joins TRBV2 and TRBJ1-1; possibly TRBD1 for D (6 bases). CDR3 size: 14 residues. Trimming pared 5 bases from V and 0 bases from J, leaving 10 bases between. Germline values: CDR1 SNHLY, CDR2 FYNNEI.

The chain employs TRBV11-2 and TRBJ2-7; D possibly corresponds to TRBD2 (5 bases). The CDR3 covers 14 residues. The germline V and J ends were trimmed by 1 base and 2 bases, with 9 bases remaining between them. CDR1 is SGHAT and CDR2 is FQNNGV in the germline V gene. The CDR3 spells CASSLAGKAYEQYF. Written as DNA, the CDR3 is TGTGCCAGCAGCTTAGCGGGGAAAGCCTACGAGCAGTACTTC.

The genes are TRBV2 and TRBJ1-2; 7 positions agree with TRBD1. CDR3 length equals 12 residues. Unmatched junction bases numbered 3, after V lost 6 bases and J lost 5 bases. The V gene's germline CDR1 is SNHLY and CDR2 FYNNEI. This chain's CDR3 is CASRDRSYGYTF. The CDR3 coding sequence is TGTGCCAGCAGGGACAGGAGTTATGGCTACACCTTC.

This clone was seen at least ten times. This chain uses TRBV5-1 with TRBJ2-1; 11 nucleotides agree with TRBD2. Germline assignment: CDR1 SGHRS and CDR2 YFSETQ. The CDR3 extends over 14 amino acids. Trimming cost V 0 bases and J 9 bases; bases outside gene matches: 2. The CDR3 is CASSLGLAGGEQFF. For the CDR3, the DNA is TGCGCCAGCAGCTTGGGGCTAGCGGGGGGTGAGCAGTTCTTC.

A few counts support this clone. The chain recombines TRBV28 with TRBJ1-4; 7 nucleotides line up with TRBD1. CDR1 is MDHEN and CDR2 is SYDVKM in the germline V gene. Unmatched junction bases numbered 8, after V lost 5 bases and J lost 8 bases. There are 14 residues in the CDR3. As DNA, the CDR3 is TGTGCCAGCAGTCTCCTGACAGGGAACGAAAAACTGTTTTTT. Encoded protein: CASSLLTGNEKLFF.

Only a few counts were recorded for this clone. V and J are TRBV7-3 and TRBJ2-6, with TRBD1 matching over 11 bases. The CDR3 is made up of 20 amino acids. With V trimmed by 1 base and J by 0 bases, 8 bases remained unmatched. Germline CDR1 SGHTA, CDR2 FQGTGA. The CDR3 is CASSLMLIGTGGSGANVLTF. Written as DNA, the CDR3 is TGTGCCAGCAGCTTAATGTTGATCGGGACAGGGGGCTCTGGGGCCAACGTCCTGACTTTC.

V is TRBV11-2 and J is TRBJ1-5; D is uncertain. Germline lookup yields CDR1 SGHAT and CDR2 FQNNGV. The V gene lost 1 base and the J gene lost 5 bases, with 9 bases spanning the gap. The CDR3 spans 14 residues. The CDR3 coding sequence is TGTGCCAGCAGCTTAGGGGCAGGTCATCAGCCCCAGCATTTT. Its protein is CASSLGAGHQPQHF.

This chain joins TRBV5-1 and TRBJ1-2, with 8 nucleotides matching TRBD1. This CDR3 contains 15 residues. V lost 4 bases and J lost 7; bases outside the gene matches: 12. The V gene's germline CDR1 is SGHRS and CDR2 YFSETQ. In nucleotides, the CDR3 is TGCGCCAGCAGCGACGCGACAGGGGACAGAAGTGGCTACACCTTC. It codes for CASSDATGDRSGYTF. Full variable domain (missing parts from reference TRBV5-1 and TRBJ1-2): KAGVTQTPRYLIKTRGQQVTLSCSPISGHRSVSWYQQTPGQGLQFLFEYFSETQRNKGNFPGRFSGRQFSNSRSEMNVSTLELGDSALYLCASSDATGDRSGYTFGSGTRLTVV.

This clone appeared a few times. In DNA form, the CDR3 reads TGTGCCAGCAGCTTAGGCCCATGGGACACCGAGTCACCCCTCCACTTT. It specifies CASSLGPWDTESPLHF. The rearrangement links TRBV13 to TRBJ1-6, with D possibly TRBD1 on 6 matching bases. Germline-derived CDR1 and CDR2 are PRHDT and FYEKMQ (reference sequence). The V and J ends lost 0 bases and 10 bases respectively, with 16 bases between them. The CDR3 totals 16 residues.

This clone was detected a few times. This chain joins TRBV4-3 and TRBJ1-1; D is possibly TRBD1 (5 bases). The germline V and J ends were trimmed by 3 bases and 1 base, with 6 bases remaining between them. CDR1 and CDR2 from the germline V gene are LGHNA and YSLEER. This CDR3 contains 13 residues. CDR3 residues: CASSQTANTEAFF. The CDR3 coding sequence is TGCGCCAGCAGCCAGACAGCGAACACTGAAGCTTTCTTT.

The chain combines TRBV28 with TRBJ1-5; 11 nucleotides agree with TRBD1. CDR1 MDHEN and CDR2 SYDVKM come from the germline V gene. The V gene end was trimmed by 5 bases and the J gene end by 6 bases; junction bases not matched to a gene: 3. The CDR3 extends over 14 amino acids. The CDR3 nucleotides read TGTGCCAGCAGTCTGGGGACAGGGGGTCAGCCCCAGCATTTT. It codes for CASSLGTGGQPQHF.

J is TRBJ2-3 and V is TRBV9; 10 bases agree with TRBD2. V dropped 3 bases and J dropped 0; count of bases not matched to a gene: 4. There are 16 residues in the CDR3. The germline V gene encodes CDR1 SGDLS and CDR2 YYNGEE. Here the CDR3 reads CASSAGLAISTDTQYF. The CDR3 coding sequence is TGTGCCAGCAGCGCGGGACTAGCGATCAGCACAGATACGCAGTATTTT. Supplemented by reference TRBV9 and TRBJ2-3, the full variable domain reads DSGVTQTPKHLITATGQRVTLRCSPRSGDLSVYWYQQSLDQGLQFLIQYYNGEERAKGNILERFSAQQFPDLHSELNLSSLELGDSALYFCASSAGLAISTDTQYFGPGTRLTVL.

This clone was picked up a small number of times. V and J are TRBV12-1 and TRBJ2-7; TRBD2 is taken as the D call from the table, unchecked against the DNA. TRBV12-1 is a recognized pseudogene. The CDR3 has 10 residues. The CDR3, as DNA: TGTGCCAGCAATATCGACGAGCAGTACTTC. This encodes CASNIDEQYF.